This T cell receptor (beta chain) came from a study of regulatory T cells in long-lasting Graves disease. From germline, CDR1 is DFQATT and CDR2 SNEGSKA (reference sequence). The CDR3 length is 14 residues. The junction had 8 bases not matched to a gene; V was cut back by 6 bases and J by 2 bases. Regarding time point: newly diagnosed GD, antithyroid drugs for less than 3 months. Construction of the TCR library relied on RNA isolated from PBMCs. It was American Thyroid Association guidelines that determined Graves' disease diagnosis. Overall study findings and caveats: Authors noted too few samples as a limitation. Among samples with persistent disease, TRBV28, TRBJ1-2 and TRBJ2-5 were favored. Newly diagnosed Graves' patients had higher TCR diversity than persistent ones.

This clonotype was observed many times. Its antigen is unidentified. The TCR beta library used iRepertoire HTBI primers with Arm-PCR amplification of CDR3. One entry per CDR3 protein results from TCRdb running MiXCR on the multiplex PCR reads. The table has about 220,000 distinct CDR3 sequences, about 18% seen once. This clonotype was sampled from a female donor with Graves disease. This specimen consisted of peripheral blood mononuclear cells (PBMCs), obtained at new diagnosis, from a patient treated with antithyroid drugs. The chain carries TRBV20-1 and TRBJ2-3; 7 nucleotides align to TRBD1. CDR3: CSAAWTGITDTQYF. CDR3 DNA sequence: TGCAGTGCCGCCTGGACAGGAATCACAGATACGCAGTATTTT.